Below, 21 T cell receptor beta chains from the same sample are listed, as sequenced in a study of cytomegalovirus exposure and HLA in healthy donors. Profiling relied on immunoSEQ multiplex PCR, and the TCRdb table lists in-frame clones only, not all of them. The table shows about 260,000 clones, with around 91% occurring only once. Specimen: PBMCs. The receptors were gathered from a woman younger than 45 in good health and CMV-seronegative.

The genes are TRBV5-1 and TRBJ2-7; perhaps D is TRBD1 or TRBD2 (5 bases each). CDR1 is SGHRS and CDR2 is YFSETQ in the germline V gene. This CDR3 is built from 12 residues. V lost 6 bases and J 4 bases, leaving 11 bases between the germline ends. The CDR3 bases are TGCGCCAGCACTTGGGACGGTTACGAGCAGTACTTC. Encoded protein: CASTWDGYEQYF.

V is TRBV4-2 and J is TRBJ2-1; possibly TRBD1 for D (6 bases). CDR1 and CDR2 from the germline V gene are LGHNA and YNFKEQ. This CDR3 contains 17 residues. V was pared by 0 bases and J by 5 bases, with 17 bases between. In nucleotides, the CDR3 is TGTGCCAGCAGCCAAGATCCGGCAGGGGCCCTTGACAATGAGCAGTTCTTC. Amino acids: CASSQDPAGALDNEQFF.

The chain combines TRBV5-1 with TRBJ2-1; 11 bases agree with TRBD2. In germline, CDR1 is SGHRS, CDR2 YFSETQ. The CDR3 has 16 residues. V was clipped by 1 base and J by 3 bases; unmatched bases: 3. As DNA, the CDR3 is TGCGCCAGCAGCTTGCCAACTAGCGGGAGCTACAATGAGCAGTTCTTC. Residues: CASSLPTSGSYNEQFF.

Of note for this clone: An end of the junction does not agree with germline; a read error may underlie this. This chain links TRBV6-1 with TRBJ2-5; a weak D match, TRBD1 (6 bases). Per germline, CDR1 MNHNS and CDR2 SASEGT. The CDR3 has 13 residues. The CDR3 nucleotides read TGTGCCAGCAGTGAAGCAAACAGGGCACGCAGCGACTTC. It is translated as CASSEANRARSDF.

The CDR3, as DNA: TGTGCCAGCAGTTTACGACAGGGCCCCTATGGCTACACCTTC. Residues: CASSLRQGPYGYTF. This sequence joins TRBV27 and TRBJ1-2; TRBD1 matches 7 bases. After removal of 2 bases from V and 4 bases from J, the junction contained 4 bases not matched to a gene. This CDR3 spans 14 amino acids. Germline CDR1 MNHEY, CDR2 SMNVEV (reference sequence).

The chain employs TRBV27 and TRBJ1-4, with D unresolved. This CDR3 comprises 14 residues. V gave up 3 bases and J gave up 0 bases, with 5 bases separating them. Germline values: CDR1 MNHEY, CDR2 SMNVEV (reference sequence). The DNA for the CDR3 is TGTGCCAGCAGTTTTGGGGCAACTAATGAAAAACTGTTTTTT. Amino acids: CASSFGATNEKLFF.

The chain combines TRBV6-5 with TRBJ2-7; the D call may be TRBD1 or TRBD2 (5 bases each). The CDR3 totals 14 residues. V was clipped by 6 bases and J by 4 bases, with 16 bases between them. Germline CDR1 MNHEY, CDR2 SVGAGI. CDR3 DNA sequence: TGTGCCAGCAGCCCCCGGGGCTCGACATACGAGCAGTACTTC. It is translated as CASSPRGSTYEQYF.

J is TRBJ2-7 and V is TRBV7-9; D is unresolved. Trimming took 0 bases from V and 7 from J, leaving 7 bases between them. Germline CDR1 and CDR2: SEHNR and FQNEAQ (reference sequence). This CDR3 comprises 12 residues. The CDR3 nucleotides read TGTGCCAGCAGCTTAGCTAAAGTAGAGCAGTACTTC. Its translation is CASSLAKVEQYF.

The chain uses TRBV2 and TRBJ2-7; 12 bases map to TRBD2. The V gene's germline CDR1 is SNHLY and CDR2 FYNNEI. The CDR3 has 15 amino acids. With 6 bases clipped from V and 3 bases from J, the junction kept 6 bases outside the gene matches. The CDR3 protein is CASRWTSGANYEQYF. The DNA of the CDR3 is TGTGCCAGCAGGTGGACTAGCGGGGCGAACTACGAGCAGTACTTC.

This clone came up a few times. The V call is TRBV7-9, the J call TRBJ1-2; unclear D gene. The CDR3 is made up of 13 amino acids. Germline CDR1 is SEHNR and CDR2 is FQNEAQ (reference sequence). The V end was cut by 2 bases, the J end by 9 bases, with 13 bases between. The CDR3 DNA reads TGTGCCAGCAGCTTACAAGGGATAGAGAGCTACACCTTC. Amino acid sequence: CASSLQGIESYTF.

The chain has TRBV18 and TRBJ1-5; 7 bases are a match to TRBD1. Germline V gene lookup returns CDR1 KGHSH and CDR2 LQKENI. The junction had 4 bases not matched to a gene; V was cut back by 2 bases and J by 6 bases. The CDR3 runs to 14 residues. The CDR3 DNA reads as TGTGCCAGCTCACCAACAGGGGAGGGTCAGCCCCAGCATTTT. Its protein is CASSPTGEGQPQHF.

This clone came up a few times. V and J are TRBV10-3 and TRBJ2-7; 10 bases are shared with TRBD2. V lost 3 bases to trimming and J lost 0 bases; unmatched junction nucleotides: 2. CDR3 length: 15 residues. Germline-derived CDR1 and CDR2 are ENHRY and SYGVKD. Here the CDR3 reads CAISDLAGASYEQYF. DNA of the CDR3: TGTGCCATCAGTGACCTAGCGGGAGCCTCCTACGAGCAGTACTTC.

The rearrangement joins TRBV9 to TRBJ1-3, with 7 bases lining up with TRBD1. CDR1 is SGDLS, CDR2 YYNGEE, per germline. Trimming cost V 4 bases and J 0 bases; bases outside gene matches: 16. This CDR3 spans 19 amino acids. CDR3 nucleotides: TGTGCCAGCAGCACGCACAGGGGAAACGACTACATCTCTGGAAACACCATATATTTT. It is translated as CASSTHRGNDYISGNTIYF.

CDR3 DNA sequence: TGTGCCAGCACCAGCCAGCAGGACTCCAGCTTCCCTGAGCAGTTCTTC. Translation gives CASTSQQDSSFPEQFF. J is TRBJ2-1 and V is TRBV25-1, with D possibly TRBD2 on 5 matching bases. Trimming cost V 7 bases and J 9 bases, with 25 bases left between them. This CDR3 is built from 16 residues. Germline V gene data show CDR1 as MGHDK and CDR2 as SYGVNS.

The rearrangement links TRBV6-1 to TRBJ1-5; D unclear. V lost 5 bases to trimming and J lost 1 base, with 12 bases between them. The CDR3 has 15 residues. Germline V gives CDR1 MNHNS, CDR2 SASEGT. The CDR3 region has the DNA TGTGCCAGCAGTCCGTGGGTGATCAGCAATCAGCCCCAGCATTTT. Amino acids: CASSPWVISNQPQHF.

The genes are TRBV4-3 and TRBJ2-2; unclear D gene. The germline V and J ends were trimmed by 0 bases and 3 bases, with 11 bases remaining between them. The germline V gene has CDR1 LGHNA and CDR2 YSLEER. The CDR3 consists of 16 residues. The CDR3, as DNA: TGCGCCAGCAGCCAAGAGGCGACCCGATACACCGGGGAGCTGTTTTTT. Residues: CASSQEATRYTGELFF.

V usage is TRBV15 and J usage is TRBJ1-2; D may be TRBD1 (6 bases). The CDR3 contains 14 residues. Germline V gives CDR1 LNHNV, CDR2 YYDKDF (reference sequence). V was pared by 6 bases and J by 5 bases, with 16 bases between. DNA of the CDR3: TGTGCCACCAGAGGCAAAGAGACAGGTTATGGCTACACCTTC. Protein: CATRGKETGYGYTF.

CDR3 in DNA: TGTGCCAGCAGTTTATTGTCTAGCGGGAGGGCACATGAGCAGTTCTTC. Translating it yields CASSLLSSGRAHEQFF. The rearrangement links TRBV27 to TRBJ2-1, with TRBD2 matching over 12 bases. The CDR3 spans 16 residues. V shed 1 base, J shed 8 bases, and the junction held 6 bases outside the gene matches. Germline V CDR1 and CDR2: MNHEY, SMNVEV (reference sequence).

The chain combines TRBV11-2 with TRBJ2-7; 7 bases fit TRBD1. V dropped 4 bases and J dropped 0; count of bases not matched to a gene: 9. The germline V gene encodes CDR1 SGHAT and CDR2 FQNNGV. The CDR3 has 16 amino acids. The CDR3 is CASSYPYGTDSYEQYF. For the CDR3, the DNA is TGTGCCAGCAGCTACCCATACGGGACAGACTCCTACGAGCAGTACTTC.

The rearrangement joins TRBV5-4 to TRBJ2-7; D might be TRBD2 (5 bases). Germline values: CDR1 SGHNT, CDR2 YYREEE (reference sequence). The V and J ends lost 3 bases and 2 bases respectively, with 15 bases between them. The CDR3 contains 15 residues. CDR3 coding DNA: TGTGCCAGCAGCTCATCCTGGGAGAGCACCTACGAGCAGTACTTC. Its translation: CASSSSWESTYEQYF.

This rearrangement joins TRBV7-2 to TRBJ2-6; no clear D. With 1 base removed from V and 0 bases from J, the gap between germline ends came to 10 bases. The V gene's germline CDR1 is SGHTA and CDR2 FQGNSA. The CDR3 covers 17 residues. In DNA, the CDR3 is TGTGCCAGCAGCTTAGTCGTTGGTGGCTCTGGGGCCAACGTCCTGACTTTC. It translates to CASSLVVGGSGANVLTF. The whole variable domain, filled in from reference TRBV7-2 and TRBJ2-6, reads GAGVSQSPSNKVTEKGKDVELRCDPISGHTALYWYRQSLGQGLEFLIYFQGNSAPDKSGLPSDRFSAERTGGSVSTLTIQRTQQEDSAVYLCASSLVVGGSGANVLTFGAGSRLTVL.